Below, one T cell receptor (beta chain) is given with its context. Libraries were prepared by immunoSEQ multiplex PCR; TCRdb keeps only in-frame clonotypes and omits some of them. The sample lists 35,000 to 45,000 clones; approximately 93% were seen once. These data are taken from a study of T cells in tuberculosis. Study summary: This South African cohort compared adolescents with or without latent tuberculosis against adults with active tuberculosis.

Trimming shortened V by 3 bases and J by 4 bases, and 7 bases separated the two germline ends. Germline V lookup: CDR1 SNHLY, CDR2 FYNNEI. This CDR3 has 13 amino acids. Time point denoted: new active TB diagnosis, blood taken before or within 7 days of starting treatment. The TCR comes from an adult with tuberculosis. This chain connects TRBV2 to TRBJ1-5; no clear D. This specimen was PBMCs, taken at tuberculosis diagnosis. CDR3 sequence (DNA): TGTGCCAGCAGTGAGTCCCGGAATCAGCCCCAGCATTTT. It translates to CASSESRNQPQHF. The whole variable domain, filled in from reference TRBV2 and TRBJ1-5, reads EPEVTQTPSHQVTQMGQEVILRCVPISNHLYFYWYRQILGQKVEFLVSFYNNEISEKSEIFDDQFSVERPDGSNFTLKIRSTKLEDSAMYFCASSESRNQPQHFGDGTRLSIL.